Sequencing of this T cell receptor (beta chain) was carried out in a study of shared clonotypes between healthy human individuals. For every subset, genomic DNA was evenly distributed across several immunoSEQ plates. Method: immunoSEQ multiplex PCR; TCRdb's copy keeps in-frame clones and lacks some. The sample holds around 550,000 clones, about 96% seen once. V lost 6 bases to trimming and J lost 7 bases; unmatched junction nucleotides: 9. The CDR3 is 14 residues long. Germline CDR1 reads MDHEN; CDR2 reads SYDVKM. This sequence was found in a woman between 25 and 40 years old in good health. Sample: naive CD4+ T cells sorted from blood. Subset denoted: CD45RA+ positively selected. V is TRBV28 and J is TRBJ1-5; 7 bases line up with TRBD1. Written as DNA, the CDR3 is TGTGCCAGCAGCTACGACAGGGTTGAGCAGCCCCAGCATTTT. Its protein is CASSYDRVEQPQHF.